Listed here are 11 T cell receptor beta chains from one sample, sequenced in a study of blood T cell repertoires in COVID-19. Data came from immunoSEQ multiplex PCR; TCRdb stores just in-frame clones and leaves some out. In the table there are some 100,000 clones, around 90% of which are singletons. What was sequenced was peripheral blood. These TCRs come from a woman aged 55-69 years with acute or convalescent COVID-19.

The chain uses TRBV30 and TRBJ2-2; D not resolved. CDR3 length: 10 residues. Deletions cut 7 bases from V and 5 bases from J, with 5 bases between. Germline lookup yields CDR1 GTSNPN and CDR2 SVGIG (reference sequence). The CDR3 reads CAYQTGELFF. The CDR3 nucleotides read TGTGCCTATCAAACCGGGGAGCTGTTTTTT.

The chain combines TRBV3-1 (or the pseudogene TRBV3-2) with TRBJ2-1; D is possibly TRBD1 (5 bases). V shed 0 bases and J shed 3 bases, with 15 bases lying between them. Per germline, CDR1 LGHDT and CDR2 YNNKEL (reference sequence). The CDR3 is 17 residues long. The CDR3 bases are TGTGCCAGCAGCCAAGAGGAAGGGGCCTACTACTACAATGAGCAGTTCTTC. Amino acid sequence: CASSQEEGAYYYNEQFF.

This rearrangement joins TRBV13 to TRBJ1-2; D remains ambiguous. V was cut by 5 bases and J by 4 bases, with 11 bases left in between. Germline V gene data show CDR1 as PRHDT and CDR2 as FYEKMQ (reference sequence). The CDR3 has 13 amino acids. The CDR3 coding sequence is TGTGCCAGCAGCCTCGGGGAGTCCTATGGCTACACCTTC. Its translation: CASSLGESYGYTF.

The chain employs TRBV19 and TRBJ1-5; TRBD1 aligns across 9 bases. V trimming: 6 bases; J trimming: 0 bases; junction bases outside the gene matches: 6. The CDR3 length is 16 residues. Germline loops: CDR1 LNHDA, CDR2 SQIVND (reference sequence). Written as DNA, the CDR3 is TGTGCCAGTAGCCGGACAGGGGTTAATAGCAATCAGCCCCAGCATTTT. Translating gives CASSRTGVNSNQPQHF.

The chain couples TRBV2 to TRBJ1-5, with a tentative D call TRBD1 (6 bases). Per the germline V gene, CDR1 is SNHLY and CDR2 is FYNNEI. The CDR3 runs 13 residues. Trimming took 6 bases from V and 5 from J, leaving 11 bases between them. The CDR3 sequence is CASSAYRDQPQHF. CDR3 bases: TGTGCCAGCAGCGCTTACAGGGATCAGCCCCAGCATTTT.

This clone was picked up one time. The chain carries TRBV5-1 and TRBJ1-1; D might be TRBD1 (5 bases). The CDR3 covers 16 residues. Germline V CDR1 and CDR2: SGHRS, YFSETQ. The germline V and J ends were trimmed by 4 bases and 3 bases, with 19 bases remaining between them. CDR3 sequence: CASSRNLFGGDTEAFF. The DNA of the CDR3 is TGCGCCAGCAGCCGTAACCTATTCGGAGGGGACACTGAAGCTTTCTTT.

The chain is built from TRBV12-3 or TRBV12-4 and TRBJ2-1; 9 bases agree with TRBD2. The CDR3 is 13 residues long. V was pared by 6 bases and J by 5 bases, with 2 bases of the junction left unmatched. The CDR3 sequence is CASSRLADNEQFF. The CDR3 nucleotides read TGTGCCAGCAGCCGACTAGCGGACAATGAGCAGTTCTTC.

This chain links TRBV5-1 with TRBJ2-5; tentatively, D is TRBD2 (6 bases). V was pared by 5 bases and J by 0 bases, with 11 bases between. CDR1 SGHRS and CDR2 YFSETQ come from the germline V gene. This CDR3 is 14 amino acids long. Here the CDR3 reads CASRGGLHQETQYF. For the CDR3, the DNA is TGCGCCAGCAGGGGTGGACTACACCAAGAGACCCAGTACTTC.

The CDR3 loop reads CASSLRLAFHEQFF. CDR3 sequence (DNA): TGTGCCAGCAGCTTGAGATTAGCCTTCCATGAGCAGTTCTTC. J is TRBJ2-1 and V is TRBV9; D is undetermined. Between the trimmed V and J ends, which lost 4 bases and 8 bases, there was a span of 16 bases. The CDR3 runs to 14 residues. In germline, CDR1 is SGDLS, CDR2 YYNGEE.

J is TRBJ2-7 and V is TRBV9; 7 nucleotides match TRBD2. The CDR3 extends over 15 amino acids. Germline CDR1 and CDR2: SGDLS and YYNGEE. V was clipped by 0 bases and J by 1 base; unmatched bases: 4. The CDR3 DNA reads TGTGCCAGCAGCGTAGAGGCTAGCGGTTCCTACGAGCAGTACTTC. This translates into CASSVEASGSYEQYF. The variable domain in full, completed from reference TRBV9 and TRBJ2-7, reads DSGVTQTPKHLITATGQRVTLRCSPRSGDLSVYWYQQSLDQGLQFLIQYYNGEERAKGNILERFSAQQFPDLHSELNLSSLELGDSALYFCASSVEASGSYEQYFGPGTRLTVT.

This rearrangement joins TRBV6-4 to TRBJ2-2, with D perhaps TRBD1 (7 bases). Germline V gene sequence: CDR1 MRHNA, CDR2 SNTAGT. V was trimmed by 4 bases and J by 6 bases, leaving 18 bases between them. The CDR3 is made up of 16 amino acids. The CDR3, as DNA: TGTGCCAGCAGTGGCCAGGGGGGAAAGGACGCCGGGGAGCTGTTTTTT. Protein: CASSGQGGKDAGELFF.